One sample yielded the 2 T cell receptor beta chains listed below, sequenced in a study of blood T cell repertoires in COVID-19. Clones were read by immunoSEQ multiplex PCR, and TCRdb kept only the in-frame ones, dropping some. The sample holds approximately 12,000 clones; about 92% are singletons and the top ten take approximately 15%. Specimen: peripheral blood. Source of these receptors: a man in his 70s with active COVID-19.

This chain links TRBV4-2 with TRBJ1-5, with D perhaps matching TRBD1 (5 bases). The V gene lost 2 bases and the J gene lost 7 bases, with 12 bases spanning the gap. This CDR3 is 14 amino acids long. CDR1 is LGHNA, CDR2 YNFKEQ, per germline. CDR3 residues: CASSQSWQGQPQHF. The CDR3 DNA follows: TGTGCCAGCAGCCAATCCTGGCAGGGCCAGCCCCAGCATTTT.

The chain employs TRBV7-9 and TRBJ1-2, with 8 bases matching TRBD1. The CDR3 is 15 amino acids. V trimming: 5 bases; J trimming: 5 bases; junction bases outside the gene matches: 10. The germline V gene has CDR1 SEHNR and CDR2 FQNEAQ (reference sequence). In DNA, the CDR3 is TGTGCCAGCAGCCACGACAGGGGTCAAATTTATGGCTACACCTTC. Encoded protein: CASSHDRGQIYGYTF.